The 8 T cell receptor beta chains given below trace back to one sample, sequenced in a study of blood T cell repertoires in COVID-19. Measured with immunoSEQ multiplex PCR; TCRdb has only the in-frame clones, and not every one. The sample lists some 200,000 clones; more than 65% were seen once. Sequenced material: PBMCs or T cells enriched from blood (not recorded which). These receptor sequences come from a man in his forties who had recovered from COVID-19.

The chain recombines TRBV6-1 with TRBJ1-1, with D possibly being TRBD1 (5 bases). CDR3 length: 11 amino acids. CDR1 is MNHNS and CDR2 is SASEGT in the germline V gene. V was cut by 3 bases and J by 8 bases, with 7 bases left in between. The CDR3 sequence is CASSEGREAFF. The CDR3 DNA reads TGTGCCAGCAGTGAGGGGCGAGAAGCTTTCTTT.

The V call is TRBV9, the J call TRBJ1-2; 9 bases agree with TRBD1. The V gene end was trimmed by 2 bases and the J gene end by 6 bases; junction bases not matched to a gene: 5. CDR3 length: 14 residues. The germline CDR1 and CDR2 sequences are SGDLS and YYNGEE. CDR3 sequence reads: CASSVTGGANGYTF. CDR3 bases: TGTGCCAGCAGCGTCACAGGGGGCGCAAATGGCTACACCTTC.

CDR3 DNA sequence: TGCGCCAGCAGCCAAGAGCAGCGGGGGGCTAAGTCCTACAATGAGCAGTTCTTC. Amino acids: CASSQEQRGAKSYNEQFF. The chain joins TRBV4-1 to TRBJ2-1, with 9 bases aligning to TRBD2. Germline CDR1 MGHRA, CDR2 YSYEKL. The CDR3 runs to 18 residues. V shed 0 bases and J 1 base; nucleotides not matched to a gene: 7.

This chain connects TRBV5-4 to TRBJ2-7, with D maybe TRBD1 (5 bases). The germline V and J ends were trimmed by 1 base and 3 bases, with 5 bases remaining between them. CDR3 length equals 12 residues. CDR1 is SGHNT and CDR2 is YYREEE in the germline V gene (reference sequence). This chain's CDR3 is CASSLRGYEQYF. For the CDR3, the DNA is TGTGCCAGCAGCTTGAGGGGCTACGAGCAGTACTTC.

This clone was observed a few times. This rearrangement joins TRBV3-1 (or the pseudogene TRBV3-2) to TRBJ2-2, with 8 bases identical to TRBD2. Germline values: CDR1 LGHDT, CDR2 YNNKEL (reference sequence). The CDR3 has 16 residues. V was pared by 1 base and J by 3 bases, with 4 bases of the junction left unmatched. The CDR3 region is CASSQGRGGDTGELFF. The DNA of the CDR3 is TGTGCCAGCAGCCAAGGTCGGGGGGGAGACACCGGGGAGCTGTTTTTT.

The count of this clone is one. The rearrangement uses TRBV24-1 and TRBJ2-5, with a weak D call TRBD1 (6 bases). CDR1 and CDR2 (germline): KGHDR, SFDVKD. V dropped 5 bases and J dropped 5 bases, with 23 bases sitting between them. The CDR3 sequence is 17 residues long. This CDR3 reads CATSASPGQGSSETQYF. As DNA, the CDR3 is TGTGCCACCAGTGCCAGTCCGGGACAAGGGAGTTCGGAGACCCAGTACTTC.

This chain links TRBV11-2 with TRBJ2-7; D perhaps matches TRBD2 (5 bases). Trimming shortened V by 5 bases and J by 3 bases, and 20 bases separated the two germline ends. Germline CDR1 and CDR2: SGHAT and FQNNGV. The CDR3 is made up of 16 amino acids. CDR3 DNA sequence: TGTGCCAGCAGCCGATTCTCCTCGAGCGGAAGCTACGAGCAGTACTTC. Protein: CASSRFSSSGSYEQYF.

The gene calls are TRBV30 and TRBJ2-1; 7 nucleotides line up with TRBD1. Germline CDR1 reads GTSNPN; CDR2 reads SVGIG (reference sequence). The CDR3 is made up of 17 amino acids. V was pared by 3 bases and J by 6 bases, with 17 bases of the junction left unmatched. The CDR3 sequence: CAWSAGTSGTVINEQFF. The CDR3 nucleotides read TGTGCCTGGAGCGCTGGGACCTCCGGGACAGTTATCAATGAGCAGTTCTTC.